A selection of T cell receptor beta chains follows, all from one sample in a study of T cells and Merkel cell carcinoma outcomes. TCRdb's copy holds only in-frame clones and misses some; the assay was immunoSEQ multiplex PCR. The profile shows over 15,000 clones, roughly 79% of them singletons. The specimen was tumor tissue from Merkel cell carcinoma. These receptor sequences come from a human donor with Merkel cell carcinoma. Each CDR3 is given with its conserved first and last residue. D genes are given only for firm matches. Size is stated for part of the rows, as once, few or many counts, or as a class when the clone is expanded.

size: few
D: NA
J: TRBJ1-4
V: TRBV10-2
DNA: TGCGCCAGCAGTGGGACCGGCCGCGAAAAACTGTTTTTT
CDR3: CASSGTGREKLFF

size: NA
D: NA
J: TRBJ1-2
V: TRBV9
DNA: TGTGCCAGCAGCGACGGGGCCGGCCGGGGTGGCTACACCTTC
CDR3: CASSDGAGRGGYTF

size: NA
D: NA
J: TRBJ1-2
V: TRBV5-1
DNA: TGCGCCAGCAGCTTGGCCGGGCCAGCTAGAAACTATGGCTACACTTTC
CDR3: CASSLAGPARNYGYTF

size: NA
D: TRBD1
J: TRBJ1-1
V: TRBV11-1
DNA: TGTGCCAGCTGCGACAGGGTTGGAAACACTGAAGCTTTCTTT
CDR3: CASCDRVGNTEAFF

size: NA
D: NA
J: TRBJ2-2
V: TRBV6-1
DNA: TGTGCCAGCAGTTTGACTGGGAACACCGGGGAGCTGTTTTTT
CDR3: CASSLTGNTGELFF

size: few
D: NA
J: TRBJ2-2
V: TRBV6-5
DNA: TGTGCCAGCAGTTATGGTATTTCCCCGAACACCGGGGAGCTGTTTTTT
CDR3: CASSYGISPNTGELFF

size: few
D: NA
J: TRBJ1-4
V: TRBV19
DNA: TGTGCCAGTAGTGATAACAGGGAATTGGTAAAACTGTTTTTT
CDR3: CASSDNRELVKLFF

size: NA
D: NA
J: TRBJ2-3
V: TRBV10-2
DNA: TGCGCCAGCAGTGGTTTAGATACGCAGTATTTT
CDR3: CASSGLDTQYF

size: once
D: TRBD1
J: TRBJ1-2
V: TRBV6-5
DNA: TGTGCCAGCAGTTTACAGGGGTTTGGCTACACCTTC
CDR3: CASSLQGFGYTF

size: NA
D: NA
J: TRBJ2-5
V: TRBV7-6
DNA: TGTGCCAGCAGCTTAGAGGCCGGCTCAGGGGAGACCCAGTACTTC
CDR3: CASSLEAGSGETQYF

size: NA
D: TRBD2
J: TRBJ2-1
V: TRBV13
DNA: TGTGCCACCAACAGACTAGCGGGGGGGTACAATGAGCAGTTCTTC
CDR3: CATNRLAGGYNEQFF

size: NA
D: NA
J: TRBJ2-7
V: TRBV13
DNA: TGTGCCAGCAGCTCCGGGCCAGCGGGTGGCGAGCAGTACTTC
CDR3: CASSSGPAGGEQYF

size: NA
D: NA
J: TRBJ2-2
V: TRBV19
DNA: TGTGCCAGTAGTACTAGGGGGAGGAACACCGGGAAGCTGTTTTTT
CDR3: CASSTRGRNTGKLFF

size: once
D: TRBD2
J: TRBJ2-1
V: TRBV9
DNA: TGTGCCAGCAGCCCGTCGGGACTAGATAATGAGCAGTTCTTC
CDR3: CASSPSGLDNEQFF

size: NA
D: NA
J: TRBJ2-3
V: TRBV7-9
DNA: TGTGCCAGCCAGGGCACAGATACGCAGTATTTT
CDR3: CASQGTDTQYF

size: NA
D: TRBD2
J: TRBJ2-7
V: TRBV4-1
DNA: TGCGCCAGCAGCCAAGATTTAGAGAGACTAGCGGGAGGGCCGGGCGACGAGCAGTACTTC
CDR3: CASSQDLERLAGGPGDEQYF

size: once
D: TRBD1
J: TRBJ2-3
V: TRBV5-1
DNA: TGCGCCAGCAGTCTAAGCCGGACAGGGGGCACAGATACGCAGTATTTT
CDR3: CASSLSRTGGTDTQYF

size: NA
D: NA
J: TRBJ1-1
V: TRBV6-5
DNA: TGTGCCAGCAGTTACTCGGGGGTTGGGTTAGGAACTGAAGCTTTCTTT
CDR3: CASSYSGVGLGTEAFF

size: NA
D: TRBD1
J: TRBJ2-7
V: TRBV28
DNA: TGTGCCAGCACCAGAACCGGGACAGAAAGCTACGAGCAGTACTTC
CDR3: CASTRTGTESYEQYF

size: once
D: NA
J: TRBJ2-2
V: TRBV7-2
DNA: TGTGCCAGCAGCAAACGGGAGATTCAACTGTACACCGGGGAGCTGTTTTTT
CDR3: CASSKREIQLYTGELFF

size: NA
D: TRBD1
J: TRBJ1-4
V: TRBV7-9
DNA: TGTGCCAGCAGCACAGGGGTTGCTAATGAAAAACTGTTTTTT
CDR3: CASSTGVANEKLFF

size: NA
D: TRBD2
J: TRBJ2-7
V: TRBV6-6
DNA: TGTGCCAGCCGCGGGAGCGGGAGGGCCGGCGGGCAGTACTTC
CDR3: CASRGSGRAGGQYF

size: NA
D: NA
J: TRBJ1-2
V: TRBV6-9
DNA: TGTGCCAGCAGTAATACGCAGTACGGAAAGACCTATGGCTACACCTTC
CDR3: CASSNTQYGKTYGYTF

size: NA
D: TRBD2
J: TRBJ2-5
V: TRBV7-4
DNA: TGTGCCAGCAGCACCCCCAGGACTAGCGGGGGCCAAATACAAGAGACCCAGTACTTC
CDR3: CASSTPRTSGGQIQETQYF

size: NA
D: NA
J: TRBJ1-5
V: TRBV19
DNA: TGTGCCAGTAGCTGGACAAGGGGCCAGCCCCAGCATTTT
CDR3: CASSWTRGQPQHF